This is a list of T cell receptor beta chains from one sample in a study of beta chain features in type 1 diabetes. Measured with immunoSEQ multiplex PCR; TCRdb has only the in-frame clones, and not every one. Of 130,000 to 150,000 clones detected, around 8.7% appear once; the ten largest clones hold approximately 0.68%. The specimen sequenced was central memory CD4+ T cells from blood. The receptors were sampled from a young man in good health. CDR3s include the opening cysteine and the closing phenylalanine or tryptophan. D genes are given only for firm matches. Expanded clones get a size class; other rows say once, few or many, or leave the size out.

V	J	size	D	CDR3	DNA
TRBV14	TRBJ2-3	few	NA	CASSQAYSSDTQYF	TGTGCCAGCAGCCAAGCCTATAGTTCAGATACGCAGTATTTT
TRBV6-5	TRBJ2-3	NA	TRBD2	CASKGLAGDTQYF	TGTGCCAGCAAAGGACTAGCGGGGGATACGCAGTATTTT
TRBV4-2	TRBJ1-2	NA	NA	CASSQDSQGGGYTF	TGTGCCAGCAGCCAAGATAGCCAGGGTGGAGGCTACACCTTC
TRBV11-2	TRBJ2-7	few	NA	CASSLGLAYEQYF	TGTGCCAGCAGCTTAGGCCTAGCTTACGAGCAGTACTTC
TRBV9	TRBJ1-2	few	NA	CASSPSGSHPRGYGYTF	TGTGCCAGCAGCCCGAGCGGGTCTCATCCACGTGGCTATGGCTACACCTTC
TRBV7-2	TRBJ1-1	NA	TRBD1	CASSPETGRSSEAFF	TGTGCCAGCAGCCCAGAGACAGGGCGAAGCTCTGAAGCTTTCTTT
TRBV7-6	TRBJ2-1	NA	TRBD2	CASTAGGRDEQFF	TGTGCCAGCACAGCGGGGGGCAGGGATGAGCAGTTCTTC
TRBV28	TRBJ2-7	NA	NA	CASSFWGRDPYEQYF	TGTGCCAGCAGTTTTTGGGGCAGGGATCCCTACGAGCAGTACTTC
TRBV2	TRBJ1-1	few	TRBD1	CASRRDRVMNTEAFF	TGTGCCAGCAGACGGGACAGAGTCATGAACACTGAAGCTTTCTTT
TRBV29-1	TRBJ2-7	NA	TRBD1	CSVAGTGIFYEQYF	TGCAGCGTGGCCGGGACAGGGATTTTCTACGAGCAGTACTTC
TRBV5-1	TRBJ1-1	few	NA	CASSLAGQGNTEAFF	TGCGCCAGCAGCTTGGCAGGGCAGGGGAACACTGAAGCTTTCTTT
TRBV27	TRBJ2-7	many	TRBD1	CASRTGMAEQYF	TGTGCCAGCAGGACAGGGATGGCCGAGCAGTACTTC
TRBV2	TRBJ1-2	few	NA	CASTPAGTNYGYTF	TGTGCCAGCACTCCCGCAGGGACTAACTATGGCTACACCTTC
TRBV5-4	TRBJ2-1	few	NA	CASSFSSSSYNEQFF	TGTGCCAGCAGCTTTTCATCTAGCTCCTACAATGAGCAGTTCTTC
TRBV7-8	TRBJ2-1	many	TRBD1	CASSLFGTGLDEQFF	TGTGCCAGCAGCTTATTCGGGACAGGGTTAGATGAGCAGTTCTTC
TRBV7-2	TRBJ2-3	few	NA	CASSPTPVVVDTQYF	TGTGCCAGCAGCCCTACCCCCGTGGTCGTAGATACGCAGTATTTT
TRBV6-6	TRBJ2-7	few	TRBD1	CASRRGTGGEQYF	TGTGCCAGCAGGAGGGGGACAGGGGGAGAGCAGTACTTC
TRBV7-2	TRBJ2-5	NA	TRBD1	CASSLSHRGTETQYF	TGTGCCAGCAGCTTATCCCACAGGGGAACGGAGACCCAGTACTTC
TRBV6-5	TRBJ1-2	few	TRBD1	CASSPTRQGGYTF	TGTGCCAGCAGTCCGACTCGACAGGGAGGCTACACCTTC
TRBV5-1	TRBJ2-5	few	NA	CASSFGVQETQYF	TGCGCCAGCAGCTTCGGGGTGCAAGAGACCCAGTACTTC
TRBV10-3	TRBJ1-2	few	TRBD1	CAISEPGGTYGYTF	TGTGCCATCAGTGAGCCAGGGGGCACCTATGGCTACACCTTC
TRBV4-1	TRBJ2-5	NA	NA	CASGQNGGRVGETQYF	TGCGCCAGCGGCCAGAACGGGGGAAGAGTGGGAGAGACCCAGTACTTC
TRBV28	TRBJ2-7	NA	NA	CASSQKAYEQYF	TGTGCCAGCAGTCAGAAAGCCTACGAGCAGTACTTC
TRBV6-5	TRBJ2-7	few	TRBD1	CASRTGTGAYEQYF	TGTGCCAGCAGGACCGGGACAGGGGCCTACGAGCAGTACTTC
TRBV19	TRBJ1-5	few	NA	CASSIIGDWGQPQHF	TGTGCCAGTAGTATAATTGGGGACTGGGGCCAGCCCCAGCATTTT
TRBV6-1	TRBJ2-1	few	TRBD2	CASSASGGAAYEQFF	TGTGCCAGCAGTGCAAGCGGGGGGGCCGCTTATGAGCAGTTCTTC
TRBV5-4	TRBJ2-7	NA	TRBD1	CASSTQGESYEQYF	TGTGCCAGCAGTACACAGGGGGAGAGCTACGAGCAGTACTTC
TRBV5-4	TRBJ2-2	few	TRBD2	CASSLAGGGWYTGELFF	TGTGCCAGCAGCTTGGCCGGGGGGGGCTGGTACACCGGGGAGCTGTTTTTT
TRBV19	TRBJ1-5	NA	NA	CASCDAGRSNQPQHF	TGTGCCAGTTGTGACGCGGGACGGAGCAATCAGCCCCAGCATTTT
TRBV30	TRBJ2-7	NA	NA	CAWSVGVPSYEQYF	TGTGCCTGGAGTGTTGGAGTCCCCTCCTACGAGCAGTACTTC
TRBV7-2	TRBJ2-7	many	NA	CASSPRSGQVYEQYF	TGTGCCAGCAGCCCCCGGTCAGGGCAGGTCTACGAGCAGTACTTC
TRBV29-1	TRBJ2-7	many	NA	CSVESTNGQRYEQYF	TGCAGCGTTGAATCAACTAACGGACAGCGCTACGAGCAGTACTTC
TRBV7-5	TRBJ2-1	NA	NA	CASSVDRVTLFF	TGTGCCAGCAGCGTTGACAGGGTAACTCTGTTCTTC
TRBV5-5	TRBJ2-5	few	NA	CASSSAGAGETQYF	TGTGCCAGCAGCTCGGCGGGGGCGGGTGAGACCCAGTACTTC
TRBV10-3	TRBJ2-2	NA	TRBD2	CATKTSGEDGELFF	TGTGCCACTAAGACTAGCGGGGAGGACGGGGAGCTGTTTTTT
TRBV2	TRBJ1-2	NA	NA	CASREQGPSNYGYTF	TGTGCCAGCAGAGAACAGGGTCCCTCTAACTATGGCTACACCTTC
TRBV11-2	TRBJ2-2	NA	NA	CASSSLGRRVGELFF	TGTGCCAGCAGCTCCCTGGGTCGGCGGGTTGGGGAGCTGTTTTTT
TRBV29-1	TRBJ1-1	NA	NA	CSVLQEKAFF	TGCAGCGTTTTACAGGAGAAAGCTTTCTTT
TRBV11-2	TRBJ2-3	few	NA	CASSLRRSSDTQYF	TGTGCCAGCAGCTTAAGGCGGAGTTCAGATACGCAGTATTTT
TRBV18	TRBJ1-4	NA	TRBD1	CASSPPGQEKLFF	TGTGCCAGCTCACCCCCGGGACAGGAGAAACTGTTTTTT
TRBV19	TRBJ1-5	few	NA	CASSEGVPQPQHF	TGTGCCAGTAGTGAGGGCGTCCCGCAGCCCCAGCATTTT
TRBV7-8	TRBJ1-1	few	NA	CASSLAGPSPNTEAFF	TGTGCCAGCAGCCTGGCGGGGCCTTCGCCGAACACTGAAGCTTTCTTT
TRBV1	TRBJ2-1	NA	NA	CTSSQGDSSYNEQFF	TGCACCAGCAGCCAAGGGGACAGCTCCTACAATGAGCAGTTCTTC
TRBV7-2	TRBJ2-7	few	TRBD2	CASSLGLAGGRYF	TGTGCCAGCAGCCTGGGACTAGCGGGGGGCAGGTACTTC
TRBV18	TRBJ1-2	NA	TRBD1	CASSRDRNGYTF	TGTGCCAGCTCACGGGACAGAAATGGCTACACCTTC
TRBV7-2	TRBJ2-7	few	TRBD1	CASSYGQGDYEQYF	TGTGCCAGCAGCTACGGACAGGGGGATTACGAGCAGTACTTC
TRBV7-7	TRBJ2-1	NA	TRBD1	CASSLANLGDRGKNEQFF	TGTGCCAGCAGCTTAGCCAACTTGGGGGACAGGGGAAAGAATGAGCAGTTCTTC
TRBV5-5	TRBJ1-2	NA	TRBD1	CASSNTGTDTF	TGTGCCAGCAGCAATACCGGGACAGACACCTTC
TRBV10-3	TRBJ1-2	NA	NA	CAVQVNYGYTF	TGTGCCGTTCAGGTTAACTATGGCTACACCTTC
TRBV11-2	TRBJ2-5	few	TRBD2	CASSLTSGGPETQYF	TGTGCCAGCAGCTTGACTAGCGGGGGCCCAGAGACCCAGTACTTC
TRBV4-2	TRBJ2-3	NA	TRBD1	CASSQGTGGLRADTQYF	TGTGCCAGCAGCCAAGGGACAGGGGGCCTTCGGGCAGATACGCAGTATTTT
TRBV28	TRBJ2-5	NA	TRBD2	CASNLGGGLRETQYF	TGTGCCAGCAACTTGGGCGGGGGGCTTAGAGAGACCCAGTACTTC
TRBV7-2	TRBJ1-5	few	NA	CASSLASGYSNQPQHF	TGTGCCAGCAGCTTAGCTTCGGGGTATAGCAATCAGCCCCAGCATTTT
TRBV6-5	TRBJ2-7	NA	TRBD2	CASSYTSGTYEQYF	TGTGCCAGCAGTTATACTAGCGGTACCTACGAGCAGTACTTC
TRBV4-3	TRBJ2-1	NA	NA	CASSLAYNEQFF	TGCGCCAGCAGCCTAGCCTACAATGAGCAGTTCTTC
TRBV6-5	TRBJ1-5	few	NA	CASTTHQGNQPQHF	TGTGCCAGCACCACCCACCAGGGCAATCAGCCCCAGCATTTT
TRBV5-1	TRBJ1-2	NA	NA	CASSRDMDGNYGYTF	TGCGCCAGCAGCCGCGACATGGATGGGAACTATGGCTACACCTTC
TRBV7-9	TRBJ1-2	NA	NA	CASSSTAANYGYTF	TGTGCCAGCAGCTCGACAGCAGCTAACTATGGCTACACCTTC